A single sample gave rise to the 7 T cell receptor beta chains below, sequenced in a study of CD8+ T cells in alopecia areata. Following extraction, RNA underwent reverse transcription to cDNA, which served as the sequencing template. Profiled with immunoSEQ multiplex PCR; TCRdb holds only in-frame clones, not every one. The data contain fewer than 90,000 clones, around 54% of them singletons. The sequencing input was NKG2D-high CD8+ T cells sorted from blood. These receptors were obtained from a human donor with alopecia areata.

The CDR3: CASSPRAGELFF. In DNA, the CDR3 is TGTGCCAGCAGTCCCCGGGCGGGGGAGCTGTTTTTT. The V call is TRBV27, the J call TRBJ2-2; D gene uncertain. Germline V gene lookup returns CDR1 MNHEY and CDR2 SMNVEV (reference sequence). V was trimmed by 5 bases and J by 8 bases, leaving 9 bases between them. CDR3 length equals 12 residues.

This clone came up a few times. The rearrangement uses TRBV5-1 and TRBJ2-5; D possibly matches TRBD1 or TRBD2 (5 bases each). The J call may be mistaken, given a closer DNA end match to TRBJ2-7. The CDR3 is made up of 14 amino acids. The germline CDR1 and CDR2 sequences are SGHRS and YFSETQ. The DNA of the CDR3 is TGCGCCAGCAGCGTAGGGGCCGGCGGGTACGAGCAGTACTTC. Translating it yields CASSVGAGGYEQYF.

The rearrangement uses TRBV5-6 and TRBJ2-7; tentatively, D is TRBD1 (5 bases). The CDR3 consists of 12 residues. The germline V gene encodes CDR1 SGHDT and CDR2 YYEEEE. With 6 bases removed from V and 4 bases from J, the gap between germline ends came to 11 bases. CDR3 nucleotides: TGTGCCAGCAATTGGGGCGCTTACGAGCAGTACTTC. Translation: CASNWGAYEQYF.

This chain joins TRBV29-1 and TRBJ2-7, with a possible D match to TRBD1 (5 bases). Trimming stripped 1 base from V and 2 bases from J, with 6 bases between. Germline values: CDR1 SQVTM, CDR2 ANQGSEA. CDR3 length equals 12 residues. The CDR3 sequence is CSVEAGTYEQYF. In DNA form, the CDR3 reads TGCAGCGTTGAAGCAGGGACCTACGAGCAGTACTTC.

This chain uses TRBV27 with TRBJ2-1; D gene unclear. This CDR3 region has 12 residues. Germline values: CDR1 MNHEY, CDR2 SMNVEV (reference sequence). The germline V and J ends were trimmed by 6 bases and 5 bases, with 8 bases remaining between them. Here the CDR3 DNA reads TGTGCCAGCAGGAGAGACCACAATGAGCAGTTCTTC. Residues: CASRRDHNEQFF.

The chain links TRBV5-1 to TRBJ2-1, with D hard to call. V was clipped by 2 bases and J by 5 bases, with 8 bases between them. Germline-derived CDR1 and CDR2 are SGHRS and YFSETQ. This CDR3 region has 13 residues. The CDR3 here is CASSFGSNNEQFF. CDR3 bases: TGCGCCAGCAGCTTCGGCAGTAACAATGAGCAGTTCTTC.

The CDR3 spells CASSVGGQGGDEQFF. The CDR3 DNA reads TGTGCCAGCAGCGTAGGAGGGCAGGGGGGCGATGAGCAGTTCTTC. The chain links TRBV9 to TRBJ2-1; tentatively, D is TRBD1 (7 bases). The ends were cut back, 0 bases at V and 8 bases at J, with 15 bases in the middle. The CDR3 extends over 15 amino acids. Germline CDR1 is SGDLS and CDR2 is YYNGEE.